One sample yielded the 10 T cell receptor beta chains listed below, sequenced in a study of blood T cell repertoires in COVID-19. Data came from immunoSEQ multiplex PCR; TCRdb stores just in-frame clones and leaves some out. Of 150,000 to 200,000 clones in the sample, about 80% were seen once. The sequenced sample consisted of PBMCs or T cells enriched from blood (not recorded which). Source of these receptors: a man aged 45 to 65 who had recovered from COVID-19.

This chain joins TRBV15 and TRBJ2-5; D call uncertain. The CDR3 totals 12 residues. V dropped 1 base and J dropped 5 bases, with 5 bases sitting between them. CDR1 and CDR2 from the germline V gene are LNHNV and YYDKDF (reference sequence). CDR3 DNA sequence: TGTGCCACCAGCAGAGGGCGGGAGACCCAGTACTTC. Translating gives CATSRGRETQYF.

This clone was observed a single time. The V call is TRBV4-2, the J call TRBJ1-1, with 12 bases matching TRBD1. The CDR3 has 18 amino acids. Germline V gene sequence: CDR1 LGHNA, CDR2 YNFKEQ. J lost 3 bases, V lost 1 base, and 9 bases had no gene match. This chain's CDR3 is CASSQAGQGAHRDTEAFF. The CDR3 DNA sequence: TGTGCCAGCAGCCAAGCGGGACAGGGGGCTCATCGGGACACTGAAGCTTTCTTT.

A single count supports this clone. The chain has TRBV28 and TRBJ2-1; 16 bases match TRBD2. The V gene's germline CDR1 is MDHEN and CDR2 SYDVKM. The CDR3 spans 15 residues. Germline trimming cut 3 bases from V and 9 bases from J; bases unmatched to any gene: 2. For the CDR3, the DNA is TGTGCCAGCAGTTTGGGACTAGCGGGAGGGGGTGAGCAGTTCTTC. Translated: CASSLGLAGGGEQFF.

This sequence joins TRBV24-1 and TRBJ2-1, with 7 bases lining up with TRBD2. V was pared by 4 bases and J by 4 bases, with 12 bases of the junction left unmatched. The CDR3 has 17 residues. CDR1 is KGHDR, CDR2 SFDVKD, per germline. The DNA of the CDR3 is TGTGCCACCAGTGACAAAAGTTCTGGCGGGGGATACAATGAGCAGTTCTTC. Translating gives CATSDKSSGGGYNEQFF.

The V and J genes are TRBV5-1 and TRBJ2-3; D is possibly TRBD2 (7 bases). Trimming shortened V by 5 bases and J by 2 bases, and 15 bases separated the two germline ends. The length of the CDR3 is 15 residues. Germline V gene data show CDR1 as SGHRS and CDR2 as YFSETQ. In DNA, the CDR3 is TGCGCCAGCAGTGTGGCGGGGGCGAACACAGATACGCAGTATTTT. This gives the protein CASSVAGANTDTQYF. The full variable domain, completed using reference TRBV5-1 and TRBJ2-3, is KAGVTQTPRYLIKTRGQQVTLSCSPISGHRSVSWYQQTPGQGLQFLFEYFSETQRNKGNFPGRFSGRQFSNSRSEMNVSTLELGDSALYLCASSVAGANTDTQYFGPGTRLTVL.

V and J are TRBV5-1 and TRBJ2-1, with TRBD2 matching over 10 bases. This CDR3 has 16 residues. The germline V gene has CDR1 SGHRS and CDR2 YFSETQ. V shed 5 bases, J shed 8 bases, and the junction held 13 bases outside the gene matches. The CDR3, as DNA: TGCGCCAGCAGTCCATTAGCGGGAGGTTTTATAGATGAGCAGTTCTTC. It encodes CASSPLAGGFIDEQFF.

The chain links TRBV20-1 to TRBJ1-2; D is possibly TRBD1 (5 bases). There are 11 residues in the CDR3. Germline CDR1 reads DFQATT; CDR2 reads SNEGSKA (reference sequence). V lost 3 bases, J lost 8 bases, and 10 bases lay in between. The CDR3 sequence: CSARGGGGYTF. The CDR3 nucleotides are TGCAGTGCTAGGGGGGGAGGAGGCTACACCTTC.

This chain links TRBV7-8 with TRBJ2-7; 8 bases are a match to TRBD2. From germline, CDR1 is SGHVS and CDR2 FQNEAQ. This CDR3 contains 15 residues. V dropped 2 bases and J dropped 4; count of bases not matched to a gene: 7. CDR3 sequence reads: CASSLRTSRSYEQYF. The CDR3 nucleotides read TGTGCCAGCAGCTTAAGGACTAGCCGATCTTACGAGCAGTACTTC.

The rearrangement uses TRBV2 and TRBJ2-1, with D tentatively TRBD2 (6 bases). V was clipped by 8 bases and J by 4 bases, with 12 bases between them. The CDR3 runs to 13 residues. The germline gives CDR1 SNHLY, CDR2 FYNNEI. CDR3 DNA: TGTGCCAGCGGGGGGACTGGTTACAATGAGCAGTTCTTC. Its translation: CASGGTGYNEQFF.

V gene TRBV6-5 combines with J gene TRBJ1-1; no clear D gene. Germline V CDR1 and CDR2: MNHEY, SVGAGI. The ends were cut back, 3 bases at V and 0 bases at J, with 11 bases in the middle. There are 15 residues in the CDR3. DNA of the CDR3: TGTGCCAGCAGTTATGGGTCGGGTCTGAACACTGAAGCTTTCTTT. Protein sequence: CASSYGSGLNTEAFF.